A single sample is the source of the 28 T cell receptor beta chains below, sequenced in a study of OX40 agonist ivuxolimab in advanced cancers. The data were produced by immunoSEQ multiplex PCR, yet TCRdb's version contains in-frame clones alone and is incomplete. The profile shows 80,000 or so clones, approximately 89% of them singletons. Sequencing used CD4+ or CD8+ T cells sorted from blood, obtained in a trial of the OX40 agonist ivuxolimab. The receptors were sampled from an adult with an advanced solid tumor such as melanoma, head and neck, liver or kidney cancer.

This clone was picked up a small number of times. The chain links TRBV30 to TRBJ1-1; weak D call: TRBD1 (5 bases). The CDR3 has 12 residues. Trimming removed 3 bases at V and 4 bases at J, with 9 bases between. In germline, CDR1 is GTSNPN, CDR2 SVGIG (reference sequence). The CDR3 DNA reads TGTGCCTGGAGGTCAGGGCCCACTGAAGCTTTCTTT. It codes for CAWRSGPTEAFF.

The chain has TRBV9 and TRBJ2-7; D unresolved. Germline CDR1 SGDLS, CDR2 YYNGEE. The CDR3 is made up of 13 amino acids. V was pared by 4 bases and J by 6 bases, with 14 bases between. The CDR3 region has the DNA TGTGCCAGCAGCCCAGGACGGCTGAGCGAGCAGTACTTC. Amino acid sequence: CASSPGRLSEQYF.

In its sample, this clone was seen a few times. The gene calls are TRBV7-9 and TRBJ2-2; no firm D call. The germline V gene encodes CDR1 SEHNR and CDR2 FQNEAQ (reference sequence). V was shortened by 5 bases and J by 2 bases, with 18 bases between the two germline ends. The CDR3 is made up of 17 amino acids. The DNA for the CDR3 is TGTGCCAGCAGCCCTCTGGAGACGATGTTTAACACCGGGGAGCTGTTTTTT. Translating gives CASSPLETMFNTGELFF.

V is TRBV28 and J is TRBJ2-3, with D uncertain. Germline V gene data show CDR1 as MDHEN and CDR2 as SYDVKM. V lost 5 bases and J 2 bases, leaving 14 bases between the germline ends. The length of the CDR3 is 15 residues. CDR3 amino acids: CASSPLAVYTDTQYF. For the CDR3, the DNA is TGTGCCAGCAGTCCCTTGGCGGTCTACACAGATACGCAGTATTTT.

V usage is TRBV18 and J usage is TRBJ1-3; possibly TRBD1 for D (6 bases). The germline V gene encodes CDR1 KGHSH and CDR2 LQKENI. Between the trimmed V and J ends, which lost 3 bases and 0 bases, there was a span of 15 bases. The CDR3 contains 17 residues. CDR3 in amino acids: CASSPSTGFNSGNTIYF. DNA of the CDR3: TGTGCCAGCTCACCCAGTACAGGGTTCAACTCTGGAAACACCATATATTTT.

The rearrangement links TRBV4-1 to TRBJ1-2; 8 bases fit TRBD1. The trim removed 0 bases at V and 4 bases at J, leaving 4 bases unmatched. CDR3 size: 15 residues. The germline V gene has CDR1 MGHRA and CDR2 YSYEKL. CDR3 residues: CASSQEDRAAYGYTF. The CDR3 nucleotides read TGCGCCAGCAGCCAAGAGGACAGGGCGGCCTATGGCTACACCTTC.

CDR3 DNA: TGTGCCTGGGGGACAGGGGTATCCACCGGGGAGCTGTTTTTT. Protein sequence: CAWGTGVSTGELFF. The J gene is TRBJ2-2, the V gene TRBV30, with 10 positions matching TRBD1. The germline V gene encodes CDR1 GTSNPN and CDR2 SVGIG (reference sequence). The V segment lost 5 bases and the J segment 4 bases; nucleotides outside the gene matches: 4. The CDR3 contains 14 residues.

Only a few counts were recorded for this clone. The gene calls are TRBV19 and TRBJ1-2; D call uncertain. The CDR3 length is 12 residues. The V gene lost 5 bases and the J gene lost 8 bases, with 12 bases spanning the gap. From germline, CDR1 is LNHDA and CDR2 SQIVND (reference sequence). CDR3 bases: TGTGCCAGTAGTCCCCTCCTAGGAGGCTACACCTTC. It translates to CASSPLLGGYTF. The whole variable domain, remainder taken from reference TRBV19 and TRBJ1-2, is DGGITQSPKYLFRKEGQNVTLSCEQNLNHDAMYWYRQDPGQGLRLIYYSQIVNDFQKGDIAEGYSVSREKKESFPLTVTSAQKNPTAFYLCASSPLLGGYTFGSGTRLTVV.

The genes are TRBV19 and TRBJ1-1; tentative D call: TRBD1 (5 bases). This CDR3 is 14 amino acids long. CDR1 and CDR2 (germline): LNHDA, SQIVND (reference sequence). Trimming stripped 3 bases from V and 6 bases from J, with 14 bases between. CDR3: CASSIRGPPAEAFF. Written as DNA, the CDR3 is TGTGCCAGTAGTATTCGGGGACCCCCAGCTGAAGCTTTCTTT.

The chain is built from TRBV6-1 and TRBJ1-6; 9 bases fit TRBD1. Germline lookup yields CDR1 MNHNS and CDR2 SASEGT. The CDR3 is 18 residues long. V gave up 3 bases and J gave up 0 bases; unmatched junction bases: 6. This chain's CDR3 is CASSDDRGISSYNSPLHF. CDR3 DNA: TGTGCCAGCAGTGACGACAGGGGGATAAGCTCCTATAATTCACCCCTCCACTTT.

The chain combines TRBV15 with TRBJ1-2; a weak D match, TRBD1 (6 bases). The CDR3 runs to 13 residues. V dropped 1 base and J dropped 8 bases, with 11 bases sitting between them. Germline assignment: CDR1 LNHNV and CDR2 YYDKDF (reference sequence). The chain's CDR3 is CATSRGGGGGYTF. The CDR3 coding sequence is TGTGCCACCAGCAGAGGAGGGGGAGGAGGCTACACCTTC.

The chain combines TRBV19 with TRBJ1-6; D possibly corresponds to TRBD1 (5 bases). Germline values: CDR1 LNHDA, CDR2 SQIVND (reference sequence). The CDR3 has 14 amino acids. Trimming removed 5 bases from V and 7 bases from J, with 12 bases in between. DNA of the CDR3: TGTGCCAGTAGTGCGGGACTTTACAATTCACCCCTCCACTTT. This encodes CASSAGLYNSPLHF.

V is TRBV27 and J is TRBJ1-6; D remains unclear. The CDR3 is 13 residues long. Germline V CDR1 and CDR2: MNHEY, SMNVEV (reference sequence). V lost 3 bases and J 4 bases, leaving 4 bases between the germline ends. DNA for the CDR3: TGTGCCAGCAGTTTCGGATATAATTCACCCCTCCACTTT. Translating it yields CASSFGYNSPLHF.

The chain recombines TRBV6-1 with TRBJ2-5, with no clear D. The germline V gene has CDR1 MNHNS and CDR2 SASEGT. The CDR3 extends over 11 amino acids. With 4 bases removed from V and 4 bases from J, the gap between germline ends came to 4 bases. This CDR3 is CASSVGETQYF. The DNA for the CDR3 is TGTGCCAGCAGTGTGGGAGAGACCCAGTACTTC.

The gene calls are TRBV18 and TRBJ2-5; 11 bases are a match to TRBD1. This CDR3 is built from 15 residues. Germline V gives CDR1 KGHSH, CDR2 LQKENI. V lost 4 bases and J lost 7; bases outside the gene matches: 8. The CDR3 region has the DNA TGTGCCAGCTCACTCGGACAGGGGGCAAGTGGGACCCAGTACTTC. Translating it yields CASSLGQGASGTQYF.

Worth noting for this clone: Germline and junction disagree at one end, which may indicate a read error. The chain is built from TRBV5-1 and TRBJ1-1; 7 bases match TRBD1. CDR3 size: 15 residues. Germline CDR1 is SGHRS and CDR2 is YFSETQ. The chain's CDR3 is CASTLAGGEVSEAFF. DNA for the CDR3: TGCGCCAGCACCTTGGCAGGGGGGGAGGTTTCTGAAGCTTTCTTT.

The J gene is TRBJ2-7, the V gene TRBV7-2, with D possibly TRBD2 on 6 matching bases. The germline V gene encodes CDR1 SGHTA and CDR2 FQGNSA. Trimming pared 5 bases from V and 7 bases from J, leaving 18 bases between. The CDR3 is 14 residues long. The CDR3 loop reads CASSRPGGATEQYF. CDR3 coding DNA: TGTGCCAGCAGCCGCCCCGGGGGAGCTACGGAGCAGTACTTC.

The chain employs TRBV9 and TRBJ1-4, with TRBD1 matching over 11 bases. CDR1 and CDR2 from the germline V gene are SGDLS and YYNGEE. CDR3 size: 14 residues. V trimming: 4 bases; J trimming: 8 bases; junction bases outside the gene matches: 4. The CDR3 nucleotides are TGTGCCAGCAGCTTGGGACAGGGGGTCGAAAAACTGTTTTTT. It is translated as CASSLGQGVEKLFF.

V is TRBV21-1 and J is TRBJ1-2; the DNA was not compared with TRBD1, the D call given in the table. TRBV21-1 is noted as a pseudogene. The CDR3 contains 14 residues. CDR3 region: CASSKAAGTYGYTF. In nucleotides, the CDR3 is TGTGCCAGCAGCAAAGCGGCAGGAACCTATGGCTACACCTTC.

This clone was recorded once. J is TRBJ2-7 and V is TRBV11-2; D gene uncertain. Trimming removed 1 base at V and 3 bases at J, with 16 bases between. CDR1 and CDR2 (germline): SGHAT, FQNNGV. The CDR3 runs to 16 residues. The CDR3 bases are TGTGCCAGCAGCTTAGGGGCCCAGGTTCTCCGCTACGAGCAGTACTTC. This sequence encodes CASSLGAQVLRYEQYF.

Only a few counts were recorded for this clone. This chain uses TRBV11-2 with TRBJ1-2; possible D gene TRBD1, 5 bases. In germline, CDR1 is SGHAT, CDR2 FQNNGV. The CDR3 runs to 14 residues. With 3 bases removed from V and 5 bases from J, the gap between germline ends came to 13 bases. This CDR3 is CASSFSSGPYGYTF. DNA for the CDR3: TGTGCCAGCAGCTTCAGTTCGGGGCCTTATGGCTACACCTTC.

The chain is built from TRBV27 and TRBJ1-5, with D unresolved. Germline V gene sequence: CDR1 MNHEY, CDR2 SMNVEV (reference sequence). The CDR3 contains 13 residues. The ends were cut back, 6 bases at V and 4 bases at J, with 10 bases in the middle. As DNA, the CDR3 is TGTGCCAGCAGGCAGTCCTTAAATCAGCCCCAGCATTTT. Its protein product is CASRQSLNQPQHF.

The chain joins TRBV4-2 to TRBJ1-2; weak D call: TRBD1 (5 bases). Germline V gene lookup returns CDR1 LGHNA and CDR2 YNFKEQ. V was shortened by 4 bases and J by 3 bases, with 15 bases between the two germline ends. The CDR3 sequence is 15 residues long. The CDR3 spells CASSPMGGAYYGYTF. The CDR3 DNA reads TGTGCCAGCAGCCCGATGGGGGGAGCTTACTATGGCTACACCTTC.

This rearrangement joins TRBV15 to TRBJ2-2; TRBD2 agrees at 10 bases. Germline CDR1 reads LNHNV; CDR2 reads YYDKDF (reference sequence). This CDR3 comprises 17 residues. V lost 1 base to trimming and J lost 0 bases; unmatched junction nucleotides: 2. The CDR3 bases are TGTGCCACCAGCAGAGGGACTAGCGGCACGAACACCGGGGAGCTGTTTTTT. Its protein is CATSRGTSGTNTGELFF. Supplemented by reference TRBV15 and TRBJ2-2, the full variable domain reads DAMVIQNPRYQVTQFGKPVTLSCSQTLNHNVMYWYQQKSSQAPKLLFHYYDKDFNNEADTPDNFQSRRPNTSFCFLDIRSPGLGDTAMYLCATSRGTSGTNTGELFFGEGSRLTVL.

V usage is TRBV10-1 and J usage is TRBJ2-3, with a weak D call TRBD2 (6 bases). The germline V and J ends were trimmed by 2 bases and 6 bases, with 21 bases remaining between them. The germline CDR1 and CDR2 sequences are WNHNN and SYGVQD (reference sequence). The CDR3 covers 17 residues. The CDR3 sequence is CASSEPRDRGTFDTQYF. DNA of the CDR3: TGCGCCAGCAGTGAGCCCCGGGACCGGGGGACCTTCGATACGCAGTATTTT.

V and J are TRBV10-3 and TRBJ1-6, with unresolved D. The CDR3 sequence is 12 residues long. Trimming cost V 4 bases and J 7 bases, with 5 bases left between them. Germline CDR1 is ENHRY and CDR2 is SYGVKD. DNA for the CDR3: TGTGCCATCAGTGCCCCGAATTCACCCCTCCACTTT. Residues: CAISAPNSPLHF.

This clone has only one observation. The V and J genes are TRBV5-4 and TRBJ2-5; 9 nucleotides agree with TRBD1. The germline V gene encodes CDR1 SGHNT and CDR2 YYREEE (reference sequence). The CDR3 has 15 residues. After removal of 4 bases from V and 1 base from J, the junction contained 5 bases not matched to a gene. The chain's CDR3 is CASSPTGGPQETQYF. Written as DNA, the CDR3 is TGTGCCAGCAGCCCTACAGGGGGCCCCCAAGAGACCCAGTACTTC.

Only one count was recorded for this clone. J is TRBJ2-2 and V is TRBV19; D uncertain. V was clipped by 4 bases and J by 6 bases, with 12 bases between them. This CDR3 comprises 14 residues. CDR1 and CDR2 from the germline V gene are LNHDA and SQIVND (reference sequence). The CDR3 DNA reads as TGTGCCAGTAGTAACGGAGCGTATTCCGGGGAGCTGTTTTTT. It translates to CASSNGAYSGELFF.